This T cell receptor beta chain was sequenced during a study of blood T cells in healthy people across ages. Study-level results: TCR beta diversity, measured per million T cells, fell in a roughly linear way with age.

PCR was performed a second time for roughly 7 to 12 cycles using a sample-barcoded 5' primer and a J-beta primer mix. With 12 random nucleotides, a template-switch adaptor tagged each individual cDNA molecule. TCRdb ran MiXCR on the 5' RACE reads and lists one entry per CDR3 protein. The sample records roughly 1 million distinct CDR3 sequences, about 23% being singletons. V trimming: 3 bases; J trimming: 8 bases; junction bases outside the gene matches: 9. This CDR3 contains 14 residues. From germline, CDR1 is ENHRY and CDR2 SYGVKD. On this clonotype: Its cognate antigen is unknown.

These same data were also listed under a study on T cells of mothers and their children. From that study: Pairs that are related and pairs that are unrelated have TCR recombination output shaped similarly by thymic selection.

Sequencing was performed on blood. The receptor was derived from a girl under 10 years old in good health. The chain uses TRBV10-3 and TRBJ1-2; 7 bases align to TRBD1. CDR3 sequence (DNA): TGTGCCATCAGTGAAAGTGGGGACAGTAGGGGCTACACCTTC. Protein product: CAISESGDSRGYTF.